A selection of T cell receptor beta chains follows, all from one sample in a study of shared clonotypes between healthy human individuals. Libraries were prepared by immunoSEQ multiplex PCR; TCRdb keeps only in-frame clonotypes and omits some of them. The table records 2 million or so clones, less than 95% of them present only once. The sample taken for sequencing was naive CD8+ T cells sorted from blood. These receptors all stem from a man aged 18 to 29 in good health. The CDR3 runs from the conserved cysteine through the conserved F or W. The D gene is left open where the match is weak. A clone size is listed for some rows: how often the clone was seen (once, few, many), or a class if it is expanded.

CDR3: CASSQDGASTDTQYF; DNA: TGCGCCAGCAGCCAAGACGGAGCGAGCACAGATACGCAGTATTTT; size: once; V: TRBV4-1; D: .; J: TRBJ2-3
CDR3: CASSPRQPVSSYNEQFF; DNA: TGTGCCAGCAGCCCCAGACAGCCGGTGAGCTCCTACAATGAGCAGTTCTTC; size: .; V: TRBV7-9; D: .; J: TRBJ2-1
CDR3: CASSEALGQGAEGNYGYTF; DNA: TGTGCCAGCAGTGAAGCGCTAGGGCAGGGGGCGGAAGGGAACTATGGCTACACCTTC; size: once; V: TRBV6-1; D: TRBD1; J: TRBJ1-2
CDR3: CASSHLGGLAGELFF; DNA: TGCGCCAGCAGCCATCTGGGGGGCCTTGCAGGGGAGCTGTTTTTT; size: .; V: TRBV4-1; D: .; J: TRBJ2-2
CDR3: CASSFTVSYEQYF; DNA: TGTGCCAGCAGCTTCACAGTCTCCTACGAGCAGTACTTC; size: .; V: TRBV7-9; D: .; J: TRBJ2-7
CDR3: CASSLSSNIYEQYF; DNA: TGTGCCAGCAGCTTGTCCTCTAACATCTACGAGCAGTACTTC; size: .; V: TRBV5-4; D: .; J: TRBJ2-7
CDR3: CASSQDEGTGRYEQYF; DNA: TGCGCCAGCAGCCAAGATGAGGGGACAGGGAGGTACGAGCAGTACTTC; size: .; V: TRBV4-1; D: TRBD1; J: TRBJ2-7
CDR3: CASSEQGTQGEQYF; DNA: TGTGCCAGCAGCGAACAGGGTACCCAGGGGGAGCAGTACTTC; size: once; V: TRBV6-5; D: .; J: TRBJ2-7
CDR3: CASSLGPYYEQYF; DNA: TGTGCCAGCAGCTTGGGGCCATACTACGAGCAGTACTTC; size: .; V: TRBV11-2; D: .; J: TRBJ2-7
CDR3: CASSLGAGASYEQYF; DNA: TGTGCCAGCAGCTTGGGAGCGGGAGCGTCCTACGAGCAGTACTTC; size: .; V: TRBV5-4; D: TRBD2; J: TRBJ2-7
CDR3: CASSLGGLAEDEQYF; DNA: TGTGCCAGCAGCTTGGGGGGACTAGCGGAGGACGAGCAGTACTTC; size: .; V: TRBV5-4; D: TRBD2; J: TRBJ2-7
CDR3: CASSQGGETQYF; DNA: TGTGCCAGCAGTCAGGGGGGAGAGACCCAGTACTTC; size: .; V: TRBV6-1; D: .; J: TRBJ2-5
CDR3: CASSEWGQGLFGYEQYF; DNA: TGTGCCAGCAGTGAATGGGGACAGGGGCTTTTCGGTTACGAGCAGTACTTC; size: .; V: TRBV2; D: TRBD1; J: TRBJ2-7
CDR3: CASSERGSYNSPLHF; DNA: TGTGCCAGCAGTGAACGGGGGTCCTATAATTCACCCCTCCACTTT; size: .; V: TRBV2; D: .; J: TRBJ1-6
CDR3: CASSLWREKPYNEQFF; DNA: TGCGCCAGCAGCCTGTGGCGGGAGAAGCCCTACAATGAGCAGTTCTTC; size: once; V: TRBV5-1; D: TRBD2; J: TRBJ2-1
CDR3: CASSLGLAESYEQYF; DNA: TGTGCCAGCAGCCTGGGACTAGCGGAATCTTACGAGCAGTACTTC; size: .; V: TRBV9; D: TRBD2; J: TRBJ2-7
CDR3: CASIGTGGSSGELFF; DNA: TGTGCCAGCATCGGGACAGGGGGCTCGAGCGGGGAGCTGTTTTTT; size: .; V: TRBV25-1; D: TRBD1; J: TRBJ2-2
CDR3: CASRQGYEQYF; DNA: TGTGCCAGCAGACAGGGCTACGAGCAGTACTTC; size: .; V: TRBV6-1; D: .; J: TRBJ2-7
CDR3: CASSFTGGDYGYTF; DNA: TGCGCCAGCAGCTTCACAGGGGGCGACTATGGCTACACCTTC; size: .; V: TRBV5-1; D: TRBD1; J: TRBJ1-2
CDR3: CASSRGGMAGELFF; DNA: TGCGCCAGCAGCCGTGGGGGCATGGCCGGGGAGCTGTTTTTT; size: .; V: TRBV4-1; D: .; J: TRBJ2-2
CDR3: CASSFGFSYEQYF; DNA: TGTGCCAGCAGTTTTGGGTTCTCCTACGAGCAGTACTTC; size: .; V: TRBV28; D: .; J: TRBJ2-7
CDR3: CASSLQYEQYF; DNA: TGTGCCAGCAGCCTCCAGTACGAGCAGTACTTC; size: .; V: TRBV7-2; D: .; J: TRBJ2-7
CDR3: CASSSLREGGNEQFF; DNA: TGTGCCAGCAGCTCCTTACGGGAGGGGGGCAATGAGCAGTTCTTC; size: .; V: TRBV7-9; D: TRBD2; J: TRBJ2-1
CDR3: CASSYSRGQTQYF; DNA: TGTGCCAGCAGTTACTCGCGAGGTCAGACGCAGTATTTT; size: .; V: TRBV6-5; D: .; J: TRBJ2-3
CDR3: CASSSTVEGLYTEAFF; DNA: TGTGCCAGCAGTTCGACGGTGGAGGGACTGTACACTGAAGCTTTCTTT; size: .; V: TRBV28; D: .; J: TRBJ1-1
CDR3: CASGLQGAGMVYEQYF; DNA: TGTGCTAGTGGCTTACAGGGGGCAGGGATGGTGTACGAGCAGTACTTC; size: .; V: TRBV12-5; D: TRBD1; J: TRBJ2-7
CDR3: CASSLAGANTEAFF; DNA: TGCGCCAGCAGCTTGGCAGGGGCCAACACTGAAGCTTTCTTT; size: .; V: TRBV5-1; D: .; J: TRBJ1-1
CDR3: CASSDRGVSSYEQYF; DNA: TGTGCCAGCAGTGACCGCGGGGTGAGCTCCTACGAGCAGTACTTC; size: .; V: TRBV2; D: .; J: TRBJ2-7
CDR3: CASSYWDPLTGELFF; DNA: TGTGCCAGCAGTTATTGGGACCCCCTCACCGGGGAGCTGTTTTTT; size: .; V: TRBV6-6; D: .; J: TRBJ2-2
CDR3: CASIPGPKETQYF; DNA: TGCGCCAGCATTCCGGGACCGAAAGAGACCCAGTACTTC; size: .; V: TRBV10-1; D: .; J: TRBJ2-5
CDR3: CASSLPAGTDTQYF; DNA: TGTGCCAGCAGCTTACCGGCAGGCACAGATACGCAGTATTTT; size: .; V: TRBV7-9; D: .; J: TRBJ2-3
CDR3: CASSDMTRPELQETQYF; DNA: TGTGCCAGCAGTGATATGACCCGGCCTGAACTCCAAGAGACCCAGTACTTC; size: .; V: TRBV6-1; D: .; J: TRBJ2-5
CDR3: CASSWEGASNSPLHF; DNA: TGTGCCAGCAGCTGGGAGGGGGCTAGTAATTCACCCCTCCACTTT; size: .; V: TRBV5-6; D: TRBD1; J: TRBJ1-6
CDR3: CSVVGQQETQYF; DNA: TGCAGCGTTGTTGGGCAGCAAGAGACCCAGTACTTC; size: .; V: TRBV29-1; D: .; J: TRBJ2-5
CDR3: CASSPGQGAEKLFF; DNA: TGCGCCAGCAGCCCGGGACAGGGAGCTGAAAAACTGTTTTTT; size: .; V: TRBV4-1; D: TRBD1; J: TRBJ1-4
CDR3: CASRPTSSDTQYF; DNA: TGTGCCAGCAGGCCGACTAGTTCAGATACGCAGTATTTT; size: .; V: TRBV7-2; D: .; J: TRBJ2-3
CDR3: CASSDQANNNQPQHF; DNA: TGTGCCAGCAGTGATCAGGCGAACAACAATCAGCCCCAGCATTTT; size: .; V: TRBV27; D: .; J: TRBJ1-5
CDR3: CASSQDGLATYNEQFF; DNA: TGTGCCAGCAGCCAAGATGGGTTGGCCACCTACAATGAGCAGTTCTTC; size: .; V: TRBV4-2; D: .; J: TRBJ2-1
CDR3: CASKDWGTSYEQYF; DNA: TGTGCCAGCAAGGATTGGGGCACTTCCTACGAGCAGTACTTC; size: .; V: TRBV25-1; D: .; J: TRBJ2-7